The 24 T cell receptor beta chains below all came from one sample that was sequenced in a study of shared clonotypes between healthy human individuals. Some clones are missing from TCRdb's copy, which holds only in-frame ones; the method was immunoSEQ multiplex PCR. Altogether 2,100,000 or so clones are present, approximately 94% being singletons, with the ten largest covering around 0.13%. Sequenced sample: naive CD4+ T cells sorted from blood. Described subset: CD45RA+ positively selected. These receptors were collected from a man between 18 and 29 years old in good health.

The rearrangement uses TRBV5-6 and TRBJ1-2, with 8 positions matching TRBD1. Germline assignment: CDR1 SGHDT and CDR2 YYEEEE. V lost 6 bases, J lost 5 bases, and 9 bases stayed unmatched. The CDR3 has 14 residues. In DNA, the CDR3 is TGTGCCAGCACCCCGGGACAGGCCTTTTATGGCTACACCTTC. It specifies CASTPGQAFYGYTF.

The J gene is TRBJ2-6, the V gene TRBV6-5; D not resolved. V shed 6 bases and J shed 0 bases, with 9 bases lying between them. This CDR3 region has 15 residues. Germline values: CDR1 MNHEY, CDR2 SVGAGI. CDR3 protein: CASSRSHSGANVLTF. The CDR3, as DNA: TGTGCCAGCAGCAGGTCCCACTCTGGGGCCAACGTCCTGACTTTC.

The chain recombines TRBV6-1 with TRBJ1-1, with D uncertain. CDR1 MNHNS and CDR2 SASEGT come from the germline V gene. V lost 2 bases and J 7 bases, leaving 8 bases between the germline ends. The CDR3 has 12 residues. Here the CDR3 reads CASSESWGEAFF. The CDR3 nucleotides read TGTGCCAGCAGTGAATCTTGGGGTGAAGCTTTCTTT.

Concerning this clone itself: Other DNA sequences in the sample encode the same CDR3. J is TRBJ2-7 and V is TRBV7-9, with TRBD1 matching over 7 bases. CDR3 length equals 15 residues. The V gene end was trimmed by 0 bases and the J gene end by 0 bases; junction bases not matched to a gene: 2. CDR1 and CDR2 from the germline V gene are SEHNR and FQNEAQ (reference sequence). The CDR3 DNA follows: TGTGCCAGCAGCTTAGCTGGGACAGTCTCCTACGAGCAGTACTTC. As protein: CASSLAGTVSYEQYF.

The chain has TRBV19 and TRBJ2-7; 7 bases are a match to TRBD1. The V gene end was trimmed by 6 bases and the J gene end by 3 bases; junction bases not matched to a gene: 8. The CDR3 is 14 amino acids. Germline loops: CDR1 LNHDA, CDR2 SQIVND (reference sequence). CDR3 DNA: TGTGCCAGTAGGGGACGGACAGGCTTCTACGAGCAGTACTTC. It is translated as CASRGRTGFYEQYF.

This chain connects TRBV5-1 to TRBJ2-3; no firm D call. Germline V gives CDR1 SGHRS, CDR2 YFSETQ. V shed 2 bases and J shed 4 bases, with 5 bases lying between them. CDR3 length equals 12 residues. DNA for the CDR3: TGCGCCAGCAGCTTAACCCCAGATACGCAGTATTTT. It encodes CASSLTPDTQYF.

This clone was picked up one time. V usage is TRBV19 and J usage is TRBJ2-7; 8 bases are shared with TRBD1. The V and J ends lost 4 bases and 4 bases, in that order; junction bases with no gene match: 6. Germline CDR1 and CDR2: LNHDA and SQIVND (reference sequence). The CDR3 is made up of 14 amino acids. The CDR3 DNA follows: TGTGCCAGTAGTACGGGGGACAGGTGGTACGAGCAGTACTTC. Translation gives CASSTGDRWYEQYF.

A word on this clone: The sample contains more than one DNA sequence encoding this CDR3. The rearrangement links TRBV30 to TRBJ1-6; no reliable D call. Germline V gene lookup returns CDR1 GTSNPN and CDR2 SVGIG (reference sequence). V lost 5 bases to trimming and J lost 7 bases, with 12 bases between them. The CDR3 runs to 13 residues. CDR3 nucleotide sequence: TGTGCCTGGTCGGGCCAGCGAAATTCACCCCTCCACTTT. Residues: CAWSGQRNSPLHF.

With regard to this clone: Other DNA sequences in the sample encode the same CDR3. This chain joins TRBV5-1 and TRBJ2-2, with TRBD1 matching over 9 bases. J lost 3 bases, V lost 0 bases, and 0 bases had no gene match. Germline V lookup: CDR1 SGHRS, CDR2 YFSETQ. The CDR3 has 15 amino acids. The DNA for the CDR3 is TGCGCCAGCAGCTTGGGGGACAGGGACACCGGGGAGCTGTTTTTT. Residues: CASSLGDRDTGELFF.

This chain connects TRBV11-2 to TRBJ2-3; D is uncertain. CDR3 length: 12 amino acids. CDR1 is SGHAT, CDR2 FQNNGV, per germline. The germline V and J ends were trimmed by 3 bases and 2 bases, with 3 bases remaining between them. In nucleotides, the CDR3 is TGTGCCAGCAGCTTCGCCACAGATACGCAGTATTTT. Protein product: CASSFATDTQYF.

The chain combines TRBV2 with TRBJ2-4; D is uncertain. From germline, CDR1 is SNHLY and CDR2 FYNNEI. V gave up 6 bases and J gave up 0 bases, with 24 bases separating them. CDR3 length: 19 residues. The CDR3 protein is CASSKNPSSVTLAKNIQYF. The CDR3 region has the DNA TGTGCCAGCAGCAAAAACCCCAGCTCCGTAACCCTAGCCAAAAACATTCAGTACTTC.

The J gene is TRBJ2-3, the V gene TRBV5-1; 8 bases are a match to TRBD2. The germline gives CDR1 SGHRS, CDR2 YFSETQ. Trimming at V came to 3 bases and at J to 5 bases, leaving 2 bases not matched to a gene. The CDR3 covers 13 residues. DNA of the CDR3: TGCGCCAGCAGCTCAGCGGGAGAAGATACGCAGTATTTT. It is translated as CASSSAGEDTQYF.

The V call is TRBV10-3, the J call TRBJ2-7; 8 bases match TRBD2. There are 15 residues in the CDR3. The J segment lost 8 bases and the V segment lost 0 bases, leaving 9 bases of the junction unmatched. The V gene's germline CDR1 is ENHRY and CDR2 SYGVKD. The CDR3 sequence is CAISESPGGPWQQYF. DNA of the CDR3: TGTGCCATCAGTGAGTCACCGGGGGGGCCCTGGCAGCAGTACTTC.

The chain uses TRBV19 and TRBJ1-4; a weak D match, TRBD1 (5 bases). V lost 8 bases and J lost 3, with 16 bases in between. CDR1 and CDR2 from the germline V gene are LNHDA and SQIVND (reference sequence). CDR3 length equals 15 residues. The CDR3, as DNA: TGTGCCAGTTCCCGACTGGGGCCCGCTAATGAAAAACTGTTTTTT. Protein sequence: CASSRLGPANEKLFF.

The chain is built from TRBV10-1 and TRBJ2-2; TRBD2 is a possible D gene (6 bases). The V gene's germline CDR1 is WNHNN and CDR2 SYGVQD (reference sequence). The CDR3 has 14 residues. V was clipped by 7 bases and J by 2 bases, with 11 bases between them. The CDR3 protein is CASNRDLNTGELFF. CDR3 coding DNA: TGCGCCAGCAACCGGGACTTAAACACCGGGGAGCTGTTTTTT.

The genes are TRBV5-5 and TRBJ2-1; D gene uncertain. Germline CDR1 reads SGHKS; CDR2 reads YYEKEE (reference sequence). The CDR3 consists of 16 residues. V lost 4 bases to trimming and J lost 0 bases, with 14 bases between them. The CDR3 reads CASSKGLESSYNEQFF. Written as DNA, the CDR3 is TGTGCCAGCAGCAAGGGATTAGAGAGCTCCTACAATGAGCAGTTCTTC. Supplemented by reference TRBV5-5 and TRBJ2-1, the full variable domain reads DAGVTQSPTHLIKTRGQQVTLRCSPISGHKSVSWYQQVLGQGPQFIFQYYEKEERGRGNFPDRFSARQFPNYSSELNVNALLLGDSALYLCASSKGLESSYNEQFFGPGTRLTVL.

The chain links TRBV28 to TRBJ2-7; TRBD2 matches at 9 bases. Per the germline V gene, CDR1 is MDHEN and CDR2 is SYDVKM. The CDR3 runs to 14 residues. The V segment lost 6 bases and the J segment 2 bases; nucleotides outside the gene matches: 5. The CDR3 is CASRFSGSTYEQYF. For the CDR3, the DNA is TGTGCCAGCAGATTTAGCGGGAGTACCTACGAGCAGTACTTC.

The chain combines TRBV18 with TRBJ1-3, with 9 bases lining up with TRBD1. V shed 2 bases and J 2 bases; nucleotides not matched to a gene: 4. CDR1 is KGHSH, CDR2 LQKENI, per germline. The length of the CDR3 is 16 residues. The CDR3 DNA reads TGTGCCAGCTCACCAGCGGACAGGGGAACTGGAAACACCATATATTTT. It specifies CASSPADRGTGNTIYF.

The CDR3 sequence is CASTQGRLNTEAFF. The CDR3 DNA reads TGTGCCAGCACTCAGGGGCGATTGAACACTGAAGCTTTCTTT. V gene TRBV2 combines with J gene TRBJ1-1; possible D gene TRBD1, 6 bases. Per germline, CDR1 SNHLY and CDR2 FYNNEI. V was pared by 7 bases and J by 0 bases, with 12 bases between. This CDR3 spans 14 amino acids. Variable domain in full (rest from reference TRBV2 and TRBJ1-1): EPEVTQTPSHQVTQMGQEVILRCVPISNHLYFYWYRQILGQKVEFLVSFYNNEISEKSEIFDDQFSVERPDGSNFTLKIRSTKLEDSAMYFCASTQGRLNTEAFFGQGTRLTVV.

The chain has TRBV2 and TRBJ2-5; D is unclear. Germline V CDR1 and CDR2: SNHLY, FYNNEI. V was trimmed by 6 bases and J by 2 bases, leaving 19 bases between them. The CDR3 spans 16 residues. CDR3 nucleotides: TGTGCCAGCAGGGGTCCGTTGGTCTCGCAACAAGAGACCCAGTACTTC. This gives the protein CASRGPLVSQQETQYF. Looking up the rest from reference TRBV2 and TRBJ2-5 gives the full variable domain: EPEVTQTPSHQVTQMGQEVILRCVPISNHLYFYWYRQILGQKVEFLVSFYNNEISEKSEIFDDQFSVERPDGSNFTLKIRSTKLEDSAMYFCASRGPLVSQQETQYFGPGTRLLVL.

This clone was seen only a few times. The chain is built from TRBV5-4 and TRBJ2-1; 8 nucleotides line up with TRBD2. V shed 5 bases, J shed 8 bases, and the junction held 9 bases outside the gene matches. CDR1 and CDR2 (germline): SGHNT, YYREEE (reference sequence). The CDR3 runs 14 residues. The CDR3 sequence is CASSPGLVIYEQFF. For the CDR3, the DNA is TGTGCCAGCAGTCCGGGACTAGTGATCTATGAGCAGTTCTTC.

The chain carries TRBV5-1 and TRBJ1-4; D is ambiguous. V lost 5 bases, J lost 2 bases, and 10 bases lay in between. This CDR3 region has 14 residues. The germline V gene encodes CDR1 SGHRS and CDR2 YFSETQ. The CDR3 sequence: CASRGEGTNEKLFF. The CDR3 region has the DNA TGCGCCAGCAGAGGCGAGGGCACTAATGAAAAACTGTTTTTT.

The rearrangement joins TRBV7-6 to TRBJ2-6, with 9 bases matching TRBD1. The CDR3 has 17 residues. V was clipped by 7 bases and J by 0 bases; unmatched bases: 7. Germline values: CDR1 SGHVS, CDR2 FNYEAQ. For the CDR3, the DNA is TGTGCCAGCAACAGGGAGACAGGGGGCTCTGGGGCCAACGTCCTGACTTTC. Amino acid sequence: CASNRETGGSGANVLTF.

This chain joins TRBV2 and TRBJ1-2; D unclear. Germline CDR1 SNHLY, CDR2 FYNNEI. The CDR3 has 13 amino acids. Trimming took off 8 bases at V and 4 bases at J, with 14 bases between the two ends. CDR3 sequence reads: CASRPPGAYGYTF. The CDR3 nucleotides read TGTGCCAGCCGTCCTCCCGGAGCCTATGGCTACACCTTC.